These T cell receptor beta chains were read from a single sample in a study of T cells in Graves' hyperthyroidism and ophthalmopathy. TCRdb reanalysed the multiplex PCR reads using MiXCR and keeps one entry per CDR3 protein. The table records hundreds of thousands of distinct CDR3 sequences, just under 15% of them present only once. Sequences were obtained from blood. Source of these receptors: a woman aged 25-40 years with Graves' hyperthyroidism. Both conserved end residues are part of each CDR3. Clone sizes are given selectively: once, few, many, or a class where the clone is expanded.

v_call: TRBV20-1
clone_size: many
cdr3_length: 14
cdr3_aa: CSARAGTGTYEQYF

v_call: TRBV5-1
clone_size: many
cdr3_length: 17
cdr3_aa: CASSLGPSGLAAYEQYF

v_call: TRBV7-3
clone_size: many
cdr3_length: 12
cdr3_aa: CASRGEGYEQFF

v_call: TRBV7-9
clone_size: -
cdr3_length: 20
cdr3_aa: CASSPLGLAGGPWEYNEQFF

v_call: TRBV13
clone_size: few
cdr3_length: 12
cdr3_aa: CASSLNSGELFF

v_call: TRBV27
clone_size: -
cdr3_length: 14
cdr3_aa: CASSPPTGFYGYTF

v_call: TRBV12-3/TRBV12-4
clone_size: few
cdr3_length: 14
cdr3_aa: CASSPTGATYEQYF

v_call: TRBV20-1
clone_size: few
cdr3_length: 13
cdr3_aa: CSAREQDPLRYTF

v_call: TRBV4-2
clone_size: -
cdr3_length: 14
cdr3_aa: CASSPRATTYEQYF

v_call: TRBV6-5
clone_size: -
cdr3_length: 16
cdr3_aa: CASSYSIPGSQSPLHF

v_call: TRBV7-3
clone_size: many
cdr3_length: 14
cdr3_aa: CASSLNGRTDTQYF

v_call: TRBV5-1
clone_size: -
cdr3_length: 14
cdr3_aa: CASSLGAGGQPQHF

v_call: TRBV7-9
clone_size: -
cdr3_length: 17
cdr3_aa: CASSLEAGPGSTDTQYF

v_call: TRBV4-1
clone_size: -
cdr3_length: 16
cdr3_aa: CASSQDSSMNTGELFF

v_call: TRBV10-3
clone_size: few
cdr3_length: 16
cdr3_aa: CAISELWTSGSNEQFF

v_call: TRBV12-3/TRBV12-4
clone_size: -
cdr3_length: 17
cdr3_aa: CASSPPGRLLAKNIQYF

v_call: TRBV7-2
clone_size: many
cdr3_length: 15
cdr3_aa: CASSLGRAPNQPQHF

v_call: TRBV6-1
clone_size: -
cdr3_length: 13
cdr3_aa: CASSVQGLQPQHF

v_call: TRBV6-1
clone_size: -
cdr3_length: 16
cdr3_aa: CASSPSSGRAADTQYF

v_call: TRBV20-1
clone_size: -
cdr3_length: 14
cdr3_aa: CSARDPGRHETQYF

v_call: TRBV3-1
clone_size: many
cdr3_length: 17
cdr3_aa: CASSQPDRDRGSYEQYF

v_call: TRBV19
clone_size: few
cdr3_length: 13
cdr3_aa: CASTGAEAYEQYF

v_call: TRBV28
clone_size: many
cdr3_length: 14
cdr3_aa: CASRRLAGDYEQYF

v_call: TRBV18
clone_size: few
cdr3_length: 15
cdr3_aa: CASSPPKGQGYEQYF

v_call: TRBV5-1
clone_size: few
cdr3_length: 16
cdr3_aa: CASSFRNRAGTDTQYF

v_call: TRBV27
clone_size: -
cdr3_length: 14
cdr3_aa: CASSPGTSPSGLFF

v_call: TRBV4-1
clone_size: -
cdr3_length: 15
cdr3_aa: CASSQVPGNSYEQYF

v_call: TRBV20-1
clone_size: many
cdr3_length: 14
cdr3_aa: CSARGSKRGTEAFF

v_call: TRBV27
clone_size: few
cdr3_length: 15
cdr3_aa: CASSRPGSGANVLTF

v_call: TRBV6-1
clone_size: -
cdr3_length: 15
cdr3_aa: CASIPGTSGSNEQFF

v_call: TRBV7-9
clone_size: many
cdr3_length: 17
cdr3_aa: CASSLAPRARIYNEQFF

v_call: TRBV24-1
clone_size: many
cdr3_length: 13
cdr3_aa: CATSVGLNYGYTF

v_call: TRBV20-1
clone_size: many
cdr3_length: 13
cdr3_aa: CSARGGLAGEQYF

v_call: TRBV20-1
clone_size: -
cdr3_length: 14
cdr3_aa: CSARDGHSNQPQHF

v_call: TRBV2
clone_size: many
cdr3_length: 12
cdr3_aa: CASKRDLYGYTF

v_call: TRBV6-2/TRBV6-3
clone_size: few
cdr3_length: 14
cdr3_aa: CASRRLDPYYEQYF

v_call: TRBV12-3/TRBV12-4
clone_size: many
cdr3_length: 14
cdr3_aa: CASSRDYPRNEQFF

v_call: TRBV20-1
clone_size: -
cdr3_length: 14
cdr3_aa: CSARDPRGDQPQHF

v_call: TRBV20-1
clone_size: many
cdr3_length: 15
cdr3_aa: CSASDGGYTYNEQFF

v_call: TRBV6-1
clone_size: many
cdr3_length: 16
cdr3_aa: CASSGGRQASNQPQHF

v_call: TRBV6-2/TRBV6-3
clone_size: -
cdr3_length: 17
cdr3_aa: CASNFDGGILAKNIQYF

v_call: TRBV20-1
clone_size: -
cdr3_length: 17
cdr3_aa: CSASPRLGSGSFDEQFF

v_call: TRBV7-2
clone_size: few
cdr3_length: 16
cdr3_aa: CASSHGGYSTYNEQFF

v_call: TRBV20-1
clone_size: -
cdr3_length: 12
cdr3_aa: CSAALAPDTQYF

v_call: TRBV2
clone_size: many
cdr3_length: 15
cdr3_aa: CASSESTSPRNEQFF

v_call: TRBV10-3
clone_size: many
cdr3_length: 15
cdr3_aa: CAITGGQGPSDTQYF

v_call: TRBV11-1
clone_size: -
cdr3_length: 14
cdr3_aa: CASSFLGLSYEQYF

v_call: TRBV19
clone_size: -
cdr3_length: 14
cdr3_aa: CASSIYGSSYEQYF

v_call: TRBV28
clone_size: few
cdr3_length: 14
cdr3_aa: CAIMGDLNTGELFF

v_call: TRBV4-1
clone_size: -
cdr3_length: 16
cdr3_aa: CASSQDEDAAYGRHTF

v_call: TRBV10-3
clone_size: many
cdr3_length: 15
cdr3_aa: CAIGAEQGGNQPQHF

v_call: TRBV19
clone_size: few
cdr3_length: 13
cdr3_aa: CASRGGTQLEAFF

v_call: TRBV7-9
clone_size: many
cdr3_length: 14
cdr3_aa: CASREGQGDNEQFF

v_call: TRBV12-3/TRBV12-4
clone_size: many
cdr3_length: 14
cdr3_aa: CASSNGVDADTQYF

v_call: TRBV20-1
clone_size: many
cdr3_length: 17
cdr3_aa: CSARIGQGTYSNQPQHF

v_call: TRBV20-1
clone_size: -
cdr3_length: 17
cdr3_aa: CSASGTGTSGRTDTQYF

v_call: TRBV20-1
clone_size: many
cdr3_length: 13
cdr3_aa: CSAPWDRLQPQHF

v_call: TRBV28
clone_size: many
cdr3_length: 13
cdr3_aa: CASELFRNTEAFF

v_call: TRBV12-3/TRBV12-4
clone_size: many
cdr3_length: 14
cdr3_aa: CASSPPRDNTEAFF